Following are 10 T cell receptor beta chains from one sample sequenced in a study of T cells in Graves' hyperthyroidism and ophthalmopathy (dated by TCRdb to about 2019). The protocol used for the library was multiplex PCR. TCRdb lists the instrument as Illumina HiSeq 2000. The TCR beta CDR3 regions were amplified from RNA transcripts. For the first round of RT-PCR on the TCR CDR3, the HTBI primer set was used together with the Qiagen OneStep RT-PCR kit. TCRdb reanalyzed the raw reads on its own, using fastp at Q25 for trimming and MiXCR for clone calling, and kept in-frame beta chains. CDR3 protein duplicates are merged, each entry listing the most common genes and DNA. This sample comprises 300,000 to 500,000 distinct CDR3 sequences, about 14% of them detected only once. The ten largest clonotypes hold over 25% of the sample. The sample comprised blood. All receptors derive from a man between 45 and 60 years old with Graves' ophthalmopathy.

The V and J genes are TRBV5-1 and TRBJ1-2; no firm D call. V was shortened by 4 bases and J by 0 bases, with 10 bases between the two germline ends. This CDR3 contains 14 residues. Germline V gene sequence: CDR1 SGHRS, CDR2 YFSETQ. CDR3 region: CASSGTASNYGYTF. The CDR3 DNA reads as TGCGCCAGCAGCGGAACAGCTTCTAACTATGGCTACACCTTC.

The rearrangement joins TRBV25-1 to TRBJ2-7; D assignment may be TRBD1 or TRBD2 (5 bases each). V dropped 6 bases and J dropped 0 bases, with 12 bases sitting between them. The CDR3 is made up of 14 amino acids. Looked up from germline, CDR1 is MGHDK and CDR2 is SYGVNS. CDR3 region: CASSRDGSSYEQYF. As DNA, the CDR3 is TGTGCCAGCAGCCGGGACGGAAGCTCCTACGAGCAGTACTTC.

This clonotype has a count of ten or more. The rearrangement uses TRBV2 and TRBJ2-7, with TRBD2 matching over 10 bases. CDR3 size: 15 residues. In germline, CDR1 is SNHLY, CDR2 FYNNEI. V lost 6 bases, J lost 6 bases, and 11 bases stayed unmatched. The CDR3 DNA reads as TGTGCCAGCAGGAAAGGATTAGCGGGAGGCGGCGAGCAGTACTTC. Translating gives CASRKGLAGGGEQYF.

This clonotype has a count of ten or more. The genes are TRBV20-1 and TRBJ2-4; 7 bases fit TRBD1. The CDR3 runs to 16 residues. V lost 3 bases, J lost 0 bases, and 8 bases stayed unmatched. The germline V gene has CDR1 DFQATT and CDR2 SNEGSKA (reference sequence). CDR3 DNA sequence: TGCAGTGCTAGGTCGACAGGGATAGGAGCCAAAAACATTCAGTACTTC. Its protein product is CSARSTGIGAKNIQYF.

This clonotype was seen only a few times. This sequence joins TRBV2 and TRBJ2-1; 7 bases are a match to TRBD1. CDR1 is SNHLY, CDR2 FYNNEI, per germline. This CDR3 is built from 14 residues. V lost 7 bases to trimming and J lost 3 bases; unmatched junction nucleotides: 6. The CDR3 DNA is TGTGCCAGCAAACCGGGACAGAACTACAATGAGCAGTTCTTC. It yields the protein CASKPGQNYNEQFF.

A note on this clonotype: Relative to the germline gene, one junction end is altered; a read error may explain this. The chain is built from TRBV11-2 and TRBJ2-5; TRBD2 might be the D (5 bases). Per the germline V gene, CDR1 is SGHAT and CDR2 is FQNNGV. The CDR3 length is 14 residues. The CDR3 region is CASSQTPDFETQYF. In DNA, the CDR3 is TGCGCCAGCAGCCAAACCCCGGACTTCGAGACCCAGTACTTC.

The chain links TRBV20-1 to TRBJ1-5; D might be TRBD1 (6 bases). The germline gives CDR1 DFQATT, CDR2 SNEGSKA (reference sequence). The CDR3 totals 13 residues. The V end was cut by 2 bases, the J end by 10 bases, with 15 bases between. The DNA of the CDR3 is TGCAGTGCTAGACGGACAGTCCTTCATCCCCAGCATTTT. Protein sequence: CSARRTVLHPQHF.

The V and J genes are TRBV10-2 and TRBJ1-1, with a tentative D call TRBD1 (6 bases). Germline CDR1 reads WSHSY; CDR2 reads SAAADI. Trimming took 3 bases from V and 7 from J, leaving 12 bases between them. CDR3 size: 13 residues. The CDR3 here is CASSDRGEREAFF. As DNA, the CDR3 is TGCGCCAGCAGTGACAGGGGCGAACGTGAAGCTTTCTTT.

This clonotype was observed a few times. DNA of the CDR3: TGTGCCAGCAAGGCTAGCGAGAACAATGAGCAGTTCTTC. Residues: CASKASENNEQFF. The gene calls are TRBV2 and TRBJ2-1, with D possibly matching TRBD2 (6 bases). V gave up 7 bases and J gave up 5 bases, with 12 bases separating them. This CDR3 has 13 residues. CDR1 SNHLY and CDR2 FYNNEI come from the germline V gene.

This clonotype has ten or more counts. The V and J genes are TRBV4-1 and TRBJ2-7; 10 positions match TRBD1. The J segment lost 2 bases and the V segment lost 4 bases, leaving 5 bases of the junction unmatched. The CDR3 consists of 15 residues. Germline CDR1 and CDR2: MGHRA and YSYEKL. CDR3 in amino acids: CASSPRDRGTYEQYF. CDR3 bases: TGCGCCAGCAGCCCCCGGGACAGGGGAACCTACGAGCAGTACTTC.